This T cell receptor beta chain was obtained from a study of T cells in Graves' hyperthyroidism and ophthalmopathy. In the study overall: At initial diagnosis, before any treatment had begun, peripheral blood was obtained.

RNA transcripts were the template for amplifying TCR beta CDR3 regions. First-round RT-PCR targeting the TCR CDR3 was performed with the HTBI primer set. TCRdb used MiXCR to reprocess the multiplex PCR reads, holding one entry per CDR3 protein. Seen here are roughly 420,000 distinct CDR3 sequences, around 14% observed once, and the top ten hold roughly 8%. The CDR3 sequence is 14 residues long. V dropped 3 bases and J dropped 3; count of bases not matched to a gene: 4. Germline V lookup: CDR1 GTSNPN, CDR2 SVGIG (reference sequence). This clonotype was recorded many times. Sequencing was carried out using blood. V gene TRBV30 combines with J gene TRBJ1-3; 8 positions match TRBD1. The origin of this receptor is a woman aged 18-29 years with Graves' hyperthyroidism. The chain's CDR3 is CAWSRQGNGNTIYF. CDR3 nucleotides: TGTGCCTGGAGCCGACAGGGGAATGGAAACACCATATATTTT. The full variable domain, its missing parts supplied by reference TRBV30 and TRBJ1-3, is SQTIHQWPATLVQPVGSPLSLECTVEGTSNPNLYWYRQAAGRGLQLLFYSVGIGQISSEVPQNLSASRPQDRQFILSSKKLLLSDSGFYLCAWSRQGNGNTIYFGEGSWLTVV.